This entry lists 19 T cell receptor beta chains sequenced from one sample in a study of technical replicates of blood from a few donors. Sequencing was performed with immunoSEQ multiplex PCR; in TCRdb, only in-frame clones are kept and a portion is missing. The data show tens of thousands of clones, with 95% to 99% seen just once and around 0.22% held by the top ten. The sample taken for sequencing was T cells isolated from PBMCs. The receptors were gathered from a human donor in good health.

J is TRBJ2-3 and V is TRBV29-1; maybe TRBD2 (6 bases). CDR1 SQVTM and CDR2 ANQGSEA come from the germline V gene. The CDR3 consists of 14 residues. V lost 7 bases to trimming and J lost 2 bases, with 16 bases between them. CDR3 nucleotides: TGCAGCGGAGATATAGCGGAGTCCACAGATACGCAGTATTTT. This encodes CSGDIAESTDTQYF.

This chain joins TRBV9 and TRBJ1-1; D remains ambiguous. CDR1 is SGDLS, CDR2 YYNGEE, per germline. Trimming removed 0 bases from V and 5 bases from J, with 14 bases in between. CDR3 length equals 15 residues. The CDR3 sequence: CASSVATLGRTEAFF. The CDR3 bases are TGTGCCAGCAGCGTAGCTACTCTGGGGAGAACTGAAGCTTTCTTT.

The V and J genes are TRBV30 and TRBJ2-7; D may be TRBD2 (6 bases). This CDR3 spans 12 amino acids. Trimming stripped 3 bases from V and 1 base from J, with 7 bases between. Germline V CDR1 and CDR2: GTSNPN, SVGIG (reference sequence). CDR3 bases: TGTGCCTGGAGGGCGGGGTCCTACGAGCAGTACTTC. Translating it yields CAWRAGSYEQYF.

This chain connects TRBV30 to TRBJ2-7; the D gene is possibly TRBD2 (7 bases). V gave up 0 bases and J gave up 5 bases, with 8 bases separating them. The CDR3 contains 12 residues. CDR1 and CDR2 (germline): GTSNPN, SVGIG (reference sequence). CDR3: CAWSVGGDEQYF. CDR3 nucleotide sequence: TGTGCCTGGAGTGTAGGGGGGGACGAGCAGTACTTC.

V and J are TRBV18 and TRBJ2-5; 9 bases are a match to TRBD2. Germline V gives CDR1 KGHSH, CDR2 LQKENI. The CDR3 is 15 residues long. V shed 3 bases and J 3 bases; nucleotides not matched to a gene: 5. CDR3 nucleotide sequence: TGTGCCAGCTCACCGAGTAGCGGGAGTAAAGAGACCCAGTACTTC. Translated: CASSPSSGSKETQYF.

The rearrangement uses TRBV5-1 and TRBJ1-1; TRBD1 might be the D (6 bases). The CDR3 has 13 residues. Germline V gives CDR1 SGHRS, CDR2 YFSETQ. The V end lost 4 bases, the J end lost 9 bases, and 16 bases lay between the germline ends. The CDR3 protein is CASSVRDTSQAFF. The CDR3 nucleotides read TGCGCCAGCAGCGTGAGGGACACCTCTCAAGCTTTCTTT.

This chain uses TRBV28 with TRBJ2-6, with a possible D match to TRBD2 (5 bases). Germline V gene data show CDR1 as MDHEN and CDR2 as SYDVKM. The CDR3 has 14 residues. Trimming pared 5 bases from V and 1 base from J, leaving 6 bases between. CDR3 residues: CASSRGSGANVLTF. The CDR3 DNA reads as TGTGCCAGCAGTCGGGGTTCTGGGGCCAACGTCCTGACTTTC. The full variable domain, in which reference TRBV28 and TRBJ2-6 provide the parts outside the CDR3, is DVKVTQSSRYLVKRTGEKVFLECVQDMDHENMFWYRQDPGLGLRLIYFSYDVKMKEKGDIPEGYSVSREKKERFSLILESASTNQTSMYLCASSRGSGANVLTFGAGSRLTVL.

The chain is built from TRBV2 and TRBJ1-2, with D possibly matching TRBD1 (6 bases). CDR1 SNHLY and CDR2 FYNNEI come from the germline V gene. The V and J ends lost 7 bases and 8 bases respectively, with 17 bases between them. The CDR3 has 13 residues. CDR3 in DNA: TGTGCCAGCACCAGGGGCGCATGGGAAGGCTACACCTTC. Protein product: CASTRGAWEGYTF. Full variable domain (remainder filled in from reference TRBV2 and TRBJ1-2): EPEVTQTPSHQVTQMGQEVILRCVPISNHLYFYWYRQILGQKVEFLVSFYNNEISEKSEIFDDQFSVERPDGSNFTLKIRSTKLEDSAMYFCASTRGAWEGYTFGSGTRLTVV.

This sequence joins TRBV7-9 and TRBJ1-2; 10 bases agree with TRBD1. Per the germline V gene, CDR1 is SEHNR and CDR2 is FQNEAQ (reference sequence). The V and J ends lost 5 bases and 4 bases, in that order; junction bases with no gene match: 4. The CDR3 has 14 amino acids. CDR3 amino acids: CASSARTGGYGYTF. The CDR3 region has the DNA TGTGCCAGCAGCGCTAGGACAGGGGGCTATGGCTACACCTTC.

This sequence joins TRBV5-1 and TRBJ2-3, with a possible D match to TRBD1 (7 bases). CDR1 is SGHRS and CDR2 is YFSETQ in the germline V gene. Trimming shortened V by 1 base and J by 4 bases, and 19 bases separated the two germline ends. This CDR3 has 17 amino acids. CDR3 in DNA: TGCGCCAGCAGCTTGTGGGGAAAAACAGGGGAGGCAGATACGCAGTATTTT. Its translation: CASSLWGKTGEADTQYF.

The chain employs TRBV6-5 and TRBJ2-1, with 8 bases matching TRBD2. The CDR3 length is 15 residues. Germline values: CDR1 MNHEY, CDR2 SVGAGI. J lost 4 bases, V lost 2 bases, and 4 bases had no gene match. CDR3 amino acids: CASSYLSGRYNEQFF. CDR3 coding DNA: TGTGCCAGCAGTTACCTAAGCGGGAGATACAATGAGCAGTTCTTC.

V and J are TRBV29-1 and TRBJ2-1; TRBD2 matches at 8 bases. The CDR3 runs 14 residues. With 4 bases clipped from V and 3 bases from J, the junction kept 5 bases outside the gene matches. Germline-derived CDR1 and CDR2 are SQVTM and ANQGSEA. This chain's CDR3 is CSVVSSGFYNEQFF. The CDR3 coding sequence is TGCAGCGTTGTCTCTAGCGGGTTCTACAATGAGCAGTTCTTC.

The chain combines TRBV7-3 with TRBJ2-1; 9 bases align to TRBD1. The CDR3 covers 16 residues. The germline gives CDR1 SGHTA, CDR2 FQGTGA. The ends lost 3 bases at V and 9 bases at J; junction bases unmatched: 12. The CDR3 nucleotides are TGTGCCAGCAGCTTCTCCCCACAGGGGGCTTGGGGTGAGCAGTTCTTC. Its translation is CASSFSPQGAWGEQFF.

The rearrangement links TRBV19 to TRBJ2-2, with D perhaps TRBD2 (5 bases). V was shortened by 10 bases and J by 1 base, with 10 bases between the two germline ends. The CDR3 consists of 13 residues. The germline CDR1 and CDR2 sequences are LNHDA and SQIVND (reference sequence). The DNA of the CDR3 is TGTGCCATATCCCGGGGGAACACCGGGGAGCTGTTTTTT. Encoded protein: CAISRGNTGELFF.

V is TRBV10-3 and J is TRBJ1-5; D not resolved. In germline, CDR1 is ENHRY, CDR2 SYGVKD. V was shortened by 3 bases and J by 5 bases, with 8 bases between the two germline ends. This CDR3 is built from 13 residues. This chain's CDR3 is CAISEHEDQPQHF. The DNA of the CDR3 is TGTGCCATCAGTGAACATGAGGATCAGCCCCAGCATTTT.

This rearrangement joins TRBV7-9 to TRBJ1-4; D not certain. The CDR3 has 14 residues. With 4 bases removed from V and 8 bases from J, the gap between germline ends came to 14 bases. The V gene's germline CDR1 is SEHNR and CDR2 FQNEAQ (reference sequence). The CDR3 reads CASSSPGLGEKLFF. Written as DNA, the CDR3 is TGTGCCAGCAGCTCCCCAGGACTCGGGGAAAAACTGTTTTTT.

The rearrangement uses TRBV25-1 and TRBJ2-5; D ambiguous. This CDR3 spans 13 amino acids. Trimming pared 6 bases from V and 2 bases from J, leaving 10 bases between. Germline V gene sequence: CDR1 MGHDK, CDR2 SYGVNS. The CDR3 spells CASSPTPQETQYF. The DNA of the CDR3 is TGTGCCAGCAGCCCTACCCCACAAGAGACCCAGTACTTC.

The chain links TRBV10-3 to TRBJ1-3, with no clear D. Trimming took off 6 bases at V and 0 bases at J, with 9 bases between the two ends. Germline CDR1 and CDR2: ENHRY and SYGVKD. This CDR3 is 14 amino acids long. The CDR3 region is CAIRAGLSGNTIYF. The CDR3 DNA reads TGTGCCATCAGGGCAGGACTCTCTGGAAACACCATATATTTT.

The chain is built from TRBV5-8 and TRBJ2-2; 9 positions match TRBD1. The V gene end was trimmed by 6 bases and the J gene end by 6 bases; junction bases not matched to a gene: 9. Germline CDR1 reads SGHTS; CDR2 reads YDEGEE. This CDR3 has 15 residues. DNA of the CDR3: TGTGCCAGCATTCGGGGGACAGGGTTGGCCGGGGAGCTGTTTTTT. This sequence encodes CASIRGTGLAGELFF. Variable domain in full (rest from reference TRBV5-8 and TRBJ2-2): EAGVTQSPTHLIKTRGQQATLRCSPISGHTSVYWYQQALGLGLQFLLWYDEGEERNRGNFPPRFSGRQFPNYSSELNVNALELEDSALYLCASIRGTGLAGELFFGEGSRLTVL.